One sample yielded the 29 T cell receptor beta chains listed below, sequenced in a study of OX40 agonist ivuxolimab in advanced cancers. Using immunoSEQ multiplex PCR, the repertoire was profiled, and TCRdb retains in-frame clones only, with some absent. The sample has about 69,000 clones, 80% to 85% seen once. This specimen was CD4+ or CD8+ T cells sorted from blood, taken in a trial of the OX40 agonist ivuxolimab. The receptors shown here come from an adult with an advanced solid tumor such as melanoma, head and neck, liver or kidney cancer.

The chain employs TRBV28 and TRBJ1-2; D is unclear. CDR1 and CDR2 (germline): MDHEN, SYDVKM. V was cut by 4 bases and J by 4 bases, with 7 bases left in between. The CDR3 has 12 residues. Here the CDR3 reads CASSSRVYGYTF. DNA for the CDR3: TGTGCCAGCAGTTCGCGAGTCTATGGCTACACCTTC.

V gene TRBV18 combines with J gene TRBJ1-5, with D unresolved. Germline CDR1 KGHSH, CDR2 LQKENI. Trimming removed 5 bases at V and 0 bases at J, with 11 bases between. The CDR3 totals 15 residues. CDR3 nucleotide sequence: TGTGCCAGCTCAGGGTCGACGTTTAGCAATCAGCCCCAGCATTTT. Protein product: CASSGSTFSNQPQHF. The variable domain in full, with the rest retrieved from reference TRBV18 and TRBJ1-5, is NAGVMQNPRHLVRRRGQEARLRCSPMKGHSHVYWYRQLPEEGLKFMVYLQKENIIDESGMPKERFSAEFPKEGPSILRIQQVVRGDSAAYFCASSGSTFSNQPQHFGDGTRLSIL.

The chain employs TRBV9 and TRBJ2-1, with TRBD2 identical over 10 bases. The length of the CDR3 is 14 residues. The J segment lost 9 bases and the V segment lost 6 bases, leaving 9 bases of the junction unmatched. Germline CDR1 SGDLS, CDR2 YYNGEE. The CDR3 DNA reads as TGTGCCAGCAAAAAAGCGGGAGGGAGTGGTGAGCAGTTCTTC. Translating it yields CASKKAGGSGEQFF.

This sequence joins TRBV9 and TRBJ1-2; D remains ambiguous. CDR1 is SGDLS, CDR2 YYNGEE, per germline. Trimming removed 0 bases from V and 4 bases from J, with 10 bases in between. This CDR3 has 14 residues. The CDR3 reads CASSVAREAYGYTF. The CDR3 DNA reads as TGTGCCAGCAGCGTAGCTAGGGAGGCCTATGGCTACACCTTC.

The chain carries TRBV27 and TRBJ2-7, with D possibly matching TRBD1 (5 bases). The germline V and J ends were trimmed by 3 bases and 0 bases, with 12 bases remaining between them. The CDR3 runs 15 residues. The germline V gene has CDR1 MNHEY and CDR2 SMNVEV (reference sequence). The chain's CDR3 is CASSFRPGISYEQYF. Here the CDR3 DNA reads TGTGCCAGCAGTTTCCGTCCAGGGATCTCCTACGAGCAGTACTTC.

This chain links TRBV5-1 with TRBJ2-5; tentatively, D is TRBD2 (6 bases). In germline, CDR1 is SGHRS, CDR2 YFSETQ. The CDR3 is 14 residues long. V was clipped by 0 bases and J by 6 bases, with 12 bases between them. CDR3 DNA sequence: TGCGCCAGCAGCTTGGGCGGGACTGCACAGACCCAGTACTTC. Amino acid sequence: CASSLGGTAQTQYF.

The chain links TRBV7-9 to TRBJ2-1, with 7 bases matching TRBD2. From germline, CDR1 is SEHNR and CDR2 FQNEAQ (reference sequence). The CDR3 totals 15 residues. V dropped 2 bases and J dropped 4; count of bases not matched to a gene: 5. The chain's CDR3 is CASSLSGEPYNEQFF. The CDR3 bases are TGTGCCAGCAGCTTAAGCGGGGAGCCTTACAATGAGCAGTTCTTC.

V gene TRBV28 combines with J gene TRBJ2-7; 7 bases are shared with TRBD2. The length of the CDR3 is 15 residues. Germline assignment: CDR1 MDHEN and CDR2 SYDVKM. The J segment lost 3 bases and the V segment lost 4 bases, leaving 9 bases of the junction unmatched. CDR3 DNA: TGTGCCAGCAGTTCTTCCGGGGGAGGGGACTACGAGCAGTACTTC. It is translated as CASSSSGGGDYEQYF.

The chain joins TRBV19 to TRBJ2-1, with 7 bases aligning to TRBD2. CDR1 and CDR2 from the germline V gene are LNHDA and SQIVND (reference sequence). The CDR3 is made up of 14 amino acids. V trimming: 5 bases; J trimming: 2 bases; junction bases outside the gene matches: 3. As DNA, the CDR3 is TGTGCCAGTAGTGGAGCGGGAACCTACAATGAGCAGTTCTTC. It specifies CASSGAGTYNEQFF.

The chain joins TRBV6-5 to TRBJ2-3; 9 bases line up with TRBD2. Trimming at V came to 5 bases and at J to 4 bases, leaving 7 bases not matched to a gene. This CDR3 region has 15 residues. Germline loops: CDR1 MNHEY, CDR2 SVGAGI. The CDR3 region is CASSHSGRLADTQYF. The CDR3, as DNA: TGTGCCAGCAGTCACAGCGGGAGGTTGGCAGATACGCAGTATTTT.

The chain is built from TRBV19 and TRBJ2-2; 8 nucleotides match TRBD2. After removal of 3 bases from V and 0 bases from J, the junction contained 6 bases not matched to a gene. The CDR3 length is 17 residues. From germline, CDR1 is LNHDA and CDR2 SQIVND (reference sequence). CDR3 region: CASSISQAGANTGELFF. In DNA, the CDR3 is TGTGCCAGTAGTATCTCCCAAGCGGGAGCGAACACCGGGGAGCTGTTTTTT. Complete variable domain (other parts from reference TRBV19 and TRBJ2-2): DGGITQSPKYLFRKEGQNVTLSCEQNLNHDAMYWYRQDPGQGLRLIYYSQIVNDFQKGDIAEGYSVSREKKESFPLTVTSAQKNPTAFYLCASSISQAGANTGELFFGEGSRLTVL.

This clone was picked up a small number of times. Additional DNA sequences in this sample encode the identical CDR3. CDR3 nucleotide sequence: TGTGCCTGGAGCGGACAGGGCTACGAGCAGTACTTC. It specifies CAWSGQGYEQYF. This rearrangement joins TRBV30 to TRBJ2-7, with TRBD1 identical over 8 bases. Unmatched junction bases numbered 1, after V lost 3 bases and J lost 3 bases. This CDR3 contains 12 residues. Germline V gene sequence: CDR1 GTSNPN, CDR2 SVGIG (reference sequence).

The rearrangement joins TRBV27 to TRBJ2-3; a weak D match, TRBD2 (6 bases). Germline CDR1 MNHEY, CDR2 SMNVEV (reference sequence). This CDR3 is 18 amino acids long. V lost 2 bases and J 3 bases, leaving 21 bases between the germline ends. The CDR3 DNA sequence: TGTGCCAGCAGTTTAGGCGGAGGGGCCCCTAAGCAGACAGATACGCAGTATTTT. This encodes CASSLGGGAPKQTDTQYF.

V and J are TRBV7-8 and TRBJ2-7; 8 bases map to TRBD1. The CDR3 is 14 residues long. Per the germline V gene, CDR1 is SGHVS and CDR2 is FQNEAQ. V lost 5 bases, J lost 2 bases, and 5 bases stayed unmatched. The DNA for the CDR3 is TGTGCCAGCAGCCCGACAGGGGTCACCTACGAGCAGTACTTC. Protein sequence: CASSPTGVTYEQYF.

CDR3 nucleotides: TGTGCCAGTAATCCGGGACAGGGTACTCAGCCCCAGCATTTT. It specifies CASNPGQGTQPQHF. The V and J genes are TRBV19 and TRBJ1-5, with 9 bases lining up with TRBD1. Germline assignment: CDR1 LNHDA and CDR2 SQIVND (reference sequence). J was trimmed by 6 bases and V by 7 bases; bases with no gene match: 7. This CDR3 is built from 14 residues.

The chain couples TRBV9 to TRBJ2-3; tentative D call: TRBD2 (5 bases). Germline CDR1 and CDR2: SGDLS and YYNGEE. The CDR3 runs to 19 residues. V shed 5 bases and J shed 0 bases, with 25 bases lying between them. The CDR3 spells CASSQRGGLRAASTDTQYF. The DNA of the CDR3 is TGTGCCAGCAGTCAGAGAGGAGGCTTACGGGCCGCTAGCACAGATACGCAGTATTTT.

This clone was seen more than once but under ten times. The CDR3 reads CASSLGGTAGSLKAFF. CDR3 bases: TGTGCCAGCAGCTTAGGGGGGACCGCCGGGTCCTTGAAAGCTTTCTTT. This rearrangement joins TRBV11-2 to TRBJ1-1; possibly TRBD1 for D (5 bases). The germline gives CDR1 SGHAT, CDR2 FQNNGV. The ends were cut back, 1 base at V and 9 bases at J, with 21 bases in the middle. The CDR3 spans 16 residues. Full variable domain (outside the CDR3, taken from reference TRBV11-2 and TRBJ1-1): EAGVAQSPRYKIIEKRQSVAFWCNPISGHATLYWYQQILGQGPKLLIQFQNNGVVDDSQLPKDRFSAERLKGVDSTLKIQPAKLEDSAVYLCASSLGGTAGSLKAFFGQGTRLTVV.

The chain couples TRBV10-3 to TRBJ2-7; possibly TRBD1 for D (5 bases). The V end was cut by 4 bases, the J end by 1 base, with 5 bases between. Germline-derived CDR1 and CDR2 are ENHRY and SYGVKD. This CDR3 contains 12 residues. The CDR3 loop reads CAISGQSYEQYF. DNA for the CDR3: TGTGCCATCAGTGGACAGTCCTACGAGCAGTACTTC.

The chain is built from TRBV7-9 and TRBJ1-5; no firm D call. Looked up from germline, CDR1 is SEHNR and CDR2 is FQNEAQ (reference sequence). CDR3 length: 13 residues. Trimming left V 6 bases short and J 7 bases short, with 13 bases between. CDR3 bases: TGTGCCAGCAGTCAGCTTGGCGGCCAGCCCCAGCATTTT. Its translation is CASSQLGGQPQHF.

The J gene is TRBJ1-1, the V gene TRBV4-2, with TRBD1 identical over 12 bases. With V trimmed by 1 base and J by 5 bases, 8 bases remained unmatched. Germline V gives CDR1 LGHNA, CDR2 YNFKEQ. CDR3 size: 17 residues. The CDR3 region is CASSQAPGQGAGTEAFF. The CDR3 DNA follows: TGTGCCAGCAGCCAAGCCCCGGGACAGGGGGCGGGTACTGAAGCTTTCTTT.

This chain joins TRBV6-1 and TRBJ1-2; unclear D gene. V gave up 2 bases and J gave up 4 bases, with 8 bases separating them. The CDR3 extends over 13 amino acids. Looked up from germline, CDR1 is MNHNS and CDR2 is SASEGT. CDR3 in DNA: TGTGCCAGCAGTGAAACGGAGAGCTATGGCTACACCTTC. Its protein is CASSETESYGYTF.

This rearrangement joins TRBV6-1 to TRBJ2-7, with D perhaps assigned TRBD1 or TRBD2 (5 bases each). Trimming took 5 bases from V and 12 from J, leaving 17 bases between them. The CDR3 runs to 12 residues. Germline loops: CDR1 MNHNS, CDR2 SASEGT. CDR3 coding DNA: TGTGCCAGCAGTTTTTCCGGGACGAATTTGTACTTC. Protein product: CASSFSGTNLYF.

V is TRBV6-6 and J is TRBJ2-5; 10 nucleotides agree with TRBD2. V gave up 7 bases and J gave up 9 bases; unmatched junction bases: 5. The CDR3 spans 12 residues. Germline CDR1 is MNHNY and CDR2 is SVGAGI (reference sequence). The CDR3 region has the DNA TGTGCCAGCACCAGAGGACTAGCGGCCCAGTACTTC. Translated: CASTRGLAAQYF.

The chain couples TRBV29-1 to TRBJ2-7; maybe TRBD1 (5 bases). The germline V and J ends were trimmed by 5 bases and 1 base, with 12 bases remaining between them. CDR1 is SQVTM and CDR2 is ANQGSEA in the germline V gene. CDR3 size: 13 residues. CDR3 coding DNA: TGCAGCGTTATCAGGGCCGGGTCCTACGAGCAGTACTTC. Its protein is CSVIRAGSYEQYF.

The V and J genes are TRBV6-5 and TRBJ1-1; unclear D gene. CDR1 and CDR2 from the germline V gene are MNHEY and SVGAGI. V was shortened by 0 bases and J by 11 bases, with 22 bases between the two germline ends. The CDR3 spans 16 residues. Here the CDR3 reads CASSYSIGAGRLLAFF. CDR3 nucleotide sequence: TGTGCCAGCAGTTACTCGATCGGCGCGGGTCGTTTATTGGCTTTCTTT.

The genes are TRBV21-1 and TRBJ2-7. TRBV21-1 is recorded as a pseudogene. The CDR3 runs to 14 residues. Written as DNA, the CDR3 is TGTGCCAGCAGCAAAGGTGAAGGGCTCTACGAGCAGTACTTC. The encoded protein is CASSKGEGLYEQYF.

The chain recombines TRBV4-2 with TRBJ2-7; no reliable D call. The CDR3 is made up of 13 amino acids. Trimming removed 0 bases at V and 6 bases at J, with 9 bases between. Germline CDR1 and CDR2: LGHNA and YNFKEQ. CDR3 sequence (DNA): TGTGCCAGCAGCCAAGATGTCGCCTCCGAGCAGTACTTC. Translating gives CASSQDVASEQYF.

This clone was detected once. This CDR3 is also generated by other DNA sequences in the sample. This chain connects TRBV5-4 to TRBJ2-7; unclear D gene. V was clipped by 2 bases and J by 0 bases, with 12 bases between them. The CDR3 runs to 15 residues. CDR1 is SGHNT and CDR2 is YYREEE in the germline V gene (reference sequence). The CDR3 coding sequence is TGTGCCAGCAGCTTAGCCAAACTGTCCTCCTACGAGCAGTACTTC. Translated: CASSLAKLSSYEQYF. Full variable domain (outside the CDR3, taken from reference TRBV5-4 and TRBJ2-7): ETGVTQSPTHLIKTRGQQVTLRCSSQSGHNTVSWYQQALGQGPQFIFQYYREEENGRGNFPPRFSGLQFPNYSSELNVNALELDDSALYLCASSLAKLSSYEQYFGPGTRLTVT.

The V and J genes are TRBV6-6 and TRBJ2-5, with 7 bases lining up with TRBD2. CDR3 length: 15 residues. V shed 4 bases, J shed 4 bases, and the junction held 9 bases outside the gene matches. Germline CDR1 and CDR2: MNHNY and SVGAGI (reference sequence). This CDR3 reads CASSSPQRGGETQYF. For the CDR3, the DNA is TGTGCCAGCAGTTCTCCCCAGCGGGGTGGAGAGACCCAGTACTTC.